This TCR beta chain was sequenced for a study of CD8 T cells in ankylosing spondylitis. This CDR3 has 12 residues. Between the trimmed V and J ends, which lost 2 bases and 8 bases, there was a span of 8 bases. Germline CDR1 SGDLS, CDR2 YYNGEE. MiXCR, run by TCRdb on the 5' RACE reads, gives a single entry per CDR3 protein. The data show roughly 91,000 distinct CDR3 sequences, about 7.7% seen once. Broader study findings: Researchers reportedly found disease-linked clones significantly enriched in matched ankylosing spondylitis synovial fluid. In reactive arthritis synovial fluid and blood, some motif variants had been reported before.

This clonotype was seen many times. The antigen is not known. J is TRBJ2-1 and V is TRBV9; D is unclear. The sequence was obtained from a male donor with ankylosing spondylitis or in good health (not recorded which). The sequenced sample was blood, either unsorted or a sorted T cell fraction (not recorded which). In DNA form, the CDR3 reads TGTGCCAGCAGCGTGACCGAGGATGAGCAGTTCTTC. It is translated as CASSVTEDEQFF.